The T cell receptor (beta chain) under discussion was sequenced for a study of T cells expressing NK-cell markers. Study-wide context: The study drew TCR beta repertoires from sorted CD3+CD56+NKG2C+, CD3+CD56+NKG2C- and CD3+CD56-NKG2C+ T cells.

TCRdb reanalyzed the 5' RACE reads and collapses them to one entry per CDR3 protein, without DNA. The sample table sets out hundreds of thousands of distinct CDR3 sequences. Comment on this clonotype: Its target is unknown.

Germline V lookup: CDR1 SGHRS, CDR2 YFSETQ. The CDR3 has 21 amino acids. The study, taken as a whole, reports: Of the CD8+ T cell pool in six donors, roughly 1.0-8% was accounted for by dominant NKG2C+ clonotypes. Clarity on HCMV specificity was lacking for the expanded NKG2C+ T cell clones.

The TCR was taken from a woman aged 18-70 years in good health. J is TRBJ2-4 and V is TRBV5-1; TCRdb's D gene call, TRBD1, goes unchecked for lack of DNA. The specimen sequenced was blood T cells: a sorted CD56 or NKG2C T cell subset, CD4+ or CD8+ T cells, or bulk PBMC T cells (not recorded which). The chain's CDR3 is CASSPLPGGPAPTLAKNIQYF.